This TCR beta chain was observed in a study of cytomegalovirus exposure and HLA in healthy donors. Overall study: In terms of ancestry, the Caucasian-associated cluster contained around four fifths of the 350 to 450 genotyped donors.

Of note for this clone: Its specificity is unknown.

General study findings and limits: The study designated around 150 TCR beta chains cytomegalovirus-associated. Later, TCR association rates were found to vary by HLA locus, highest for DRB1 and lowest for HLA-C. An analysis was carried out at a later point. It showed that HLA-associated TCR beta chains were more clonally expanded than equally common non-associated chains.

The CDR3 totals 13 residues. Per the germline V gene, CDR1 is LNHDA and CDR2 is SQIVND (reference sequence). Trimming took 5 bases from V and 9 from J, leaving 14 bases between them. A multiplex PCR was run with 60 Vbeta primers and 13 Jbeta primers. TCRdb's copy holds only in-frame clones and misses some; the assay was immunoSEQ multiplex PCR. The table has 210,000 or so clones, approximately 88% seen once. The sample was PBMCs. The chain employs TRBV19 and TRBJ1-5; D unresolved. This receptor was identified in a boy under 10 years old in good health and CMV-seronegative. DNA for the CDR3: TGTGCCAGTAGTCCCCGGAGGTCCTGGCCCCAGCATTTT. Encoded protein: CASSPRRSWPQHF.